Listed here are 30 T cell receptor beta chains from one sample, sequenced in a study of blood T cells in healthy people across ages. A second PCR, run for roughly 7 to 11 cycles, used a sample-barcoded 5' primer plus a J-beta primer mix. TCRdb reanalysed the 5' RACE reads using MiXCR and keeps one entry per CDR3 protein. The sample records under 1,000,000 distinct CDR3 sequences, about 45% being singletons. Sequenced material: blood. The receptors come from a man older than 75 in good health.

V usage is TRBV7-8 and J usage is TRBJ2-1, with 14 bases lining up with TRBD2. The CDR3 runs to 18 residues. CDR1 and CDR2 (germline): SGHVS, FQNEAQ. J lost 4 bases, V lost 3 bases, and 8 bases had no gene match. CDR3 loop: CASSFGWTSGRRYNEQFF. CDR3 nucleotides: TGTGCCAGCAGCTTTGGTTGGACTAGCGGGAGGCGTTACAATGAGCAGTTCTTC.

J is TRBJ1-1 and V is TRBV20-1, with D uncertain. Trimming took off 0 bases at V and 4 bases at J, with 6 bases between the two ends. CDR1 and CDR2 (germline): DFQATT, SNEGSKA (reference sequence). The CDR3 runs to 12 residues. The CDR3, as DNA: TGCAGTGCTAGAGAAGGGTTCACTGAAGCTTTCTTT. Its translation: CSAREGFTEAFF.

The gene calls are TRBV10-3 and TRBJ1-2, with TRBD1 as a possible D gene (6 bases). Trimming stripped 2 bases from V and 3 bases from J, with 13 bases between. This CDR3 comprises 15 residues. CDR1 is ENHRY, CDR2 SYGVKD, per germline. The CDR3 loop is CAISEKGGMDYGYTF. The CDR3 nucleotides are TGTGCCATCAGTGAGAAGGGGGGGATGGACTATGGCTACACCTTC.

On this clonotype itself: One end of the junction does not line up with germline, which may come from a read error. This rearrangement joins TRBV4-2 to TRBJ2-1; D not resolved. Germline-derived CDR1 and CDR2 are LGHNA and YNFKEQ. The CDR3 has 15 amino acids. CDR3 sequence reads: CASSQGATSYKEQFF. In nucleotides, the CDR3 is TGTGCCAGCAGCCAAGGAGCTACCTCCTACAAGGAGCAGTTCTTC.

Comments on this clonotype: A junction boundary mismatches the germline segment, possibly from a read error. This chain connects TRBV3-1 to TRBJ2-1; 9 bases are a match to TRBD2. In germline, CDR1 is LGHDT, CDR2 YNNKEL (reference sequence). The CDR3 has 16 amino acids. The CDR3, as DNA: TGTGCCAACAGCCAAGGGGTAGCGGGAGCGAACAATGAGCAGTTCTTC. This codes for CANSQGVAGANNEQFF.

The chain is built from TRBV5-1 and TRBJ2-1; 9 bases are a match to TRBD1. Germline values: CDR1 SGHRS, CDR2 YFSETQ. CDR3 length: 16 amino acids. V was pared by 6 bases and J by 8 bases, with 15 bases of the junction left unmatched. CDR3 sequence: CASNKDRGLKDDEQFF. For the CDR3, the DNA is TGCGCCAGCAACAAGGACAGGGGCCTTAAGGACGATGAGCAGTTCTTC.

The chain couples TRBV12-3 or TRBV12-4 to TRBJ2-5; D may match TRBD1 or TRBD2 (5 bases each). The J call may be mistaken, given a closer DNA end match to TRBJ2-7. This CDR3 has 13 amino acids. For the CDR3, the DNA is TGTGCCAGCAGCCAAGTGGGGGTCGGCGAGCAGTACTTC. Translated, it gives CASSQVGVGEQYF.

V usage is TRBV9 and J usage is TRBJ2-7, with no clear D. The CDR3 extends over 15 amino acids. The V gene lost 0 bases and the J gene lost 0 bases, with 10 bases spanning the gap. Germline-derived CDR1 and CDR2 are SGDLS and YYNGEE. CDR3 sequence: CASSVDWGNSYEQYF. CDR3 DNA: TGTGCCAGCAGCGTAGACTGGGGAAACTCCTACGAGCAGTACTTC.

V and J are TRBV13 and TRBJ2-3; TRBD1 might be the D (6 bases). The germline gives CDR1 PRHDT, CDR2 FYEKMQ (reference sequence). The V gene lost 5 bases and the J gene lost 4 bases, with 10 bases spanning the gap. The CDR3 length is 13 residues. The CDR3 sequence: CASSARGPDTQYF. CDR3 bases: TGTGCCAGCAGCGCCAGGGGTCCAGATACGCAGTATTTT.

This chain connects TRBV12-3 or TRBV12-4 to TRBJ2-4; TRBD2 matches 9 bases. V gave up 5 bases and J gave up 9 bases; unmatched junction bases: 14. The CDR3 consists of 16 residues. The CDR3 loop reads CASSPPAAGGPGIQYF. In DNA, the CDR3 is TGTGCCAGCAGTCCACCAGCTGCGGGAGGGCCGGGCATTCAGTACTTC.

This chain joins TRBV27 and TRBJ1-1; a weak D match, TRBD1 (5 bases). V dropped 3 bases and J dropped 5 bases, with 10 bases sitting between them. From germline, CDR1 is MNHEY and CDR2 SMNVEV (reference sequence). This CDR3 region has 13 residues. CDR3 sequence: CASSLRGETEAFF. The CDR3 bases are TGTGCCAGCAGTTTGAGAGGGGAAACTGAAGCTTTCTTT.

The chain has TRBV5-6 and TRBJ2-1, with D unclear. Germline values: CDR1 SGHDT, CDR2 YYEEEE. The length of the CDR3 is 14 residues. V lost 4 bases and J 5 bases, leaving 13 bases between the germline ends. CDR3 in DNA: TGTGCCAGCAGCATTCTCTGGCAGAACAATGAGCAGTTCTTC. Protein: CASSILWQNNEQFF.

The CDR3 region has the DNA TGTGCCAGCAGTTACTCGACAGGGGCTCGCCAGTTCTTC. This codes for CASSYSTGARQFF. This rearrangement joins TRBV6-6 to TRBJ2-1; 8 bases are a match to TRBD1. The CDR3 length is 13 residues. V gave up 0 bases and J gave up 13 bases; unmatched junction bases: 5. Germline assignment: CDR1 MNHNY and CDR2 SVGAGI (reference sequence).

This clonotype was observed a handful of times. The chain combines TRBV29-1 with TRBJ1-2; 7 bases line up with TRBD1. Trimming at V came to 4 bases and at J to 8 bases, leaving 4 bases not matched to a gene. Germline V CDR1 and CDR2: SQVTM, ANQGSEA. The CDR3 totals 11 residues. The CDR3 sequence: CSVGTGGGYTF. In DNA form, the CDR3 reads TGCAGCGTTGGGACAGGAGGGGGCTACACCTTC.

In this sample, this clonotype turned up a few times. The rearrangement uses TRBV20-1 and TRBJ2-5; weak D call: TRBD2 (5 bases). CDR3 length: 13 amino acids. V was clipped by 0 bases and J by 6 bases, with 11 bases between them. Germline CDR1 reads DFQATT; CDR2 reads SNEGSKA (reference sequence). The CDR3 DNA is TGCAGTGCTAGAGATCCCAGGAGGAAGACCCAGTACTTC. It codes for CSARDPRRKTQYF.

The chain carries TRBV20-1 and TRBJ2-1; the match to TRBD2 covers 7 bases. Germline V gene sequence: CDR1 DFQATT, CDR2 SNEGSKA (reference sequence). The V segment lost 3 bases and the J segment 5 bases; nucleotides outside the gene matches: 10. This CDR3 region has 15 residues. The DNA of the CDR3 is TGCAGTGCTAGGACCCCGGCGGGAGAGAACAATGAGCAGTTCTTC. As protein: CSARTPAGENNEQFF.

The table lists this clonotype with a few counts. The V gene is TRBV21-1, the J gene TRBJ2-2; TRBD2, as called in the table, went unchecked against the DNA. TRBV21-1 counts as a pseudogene. The CDR3 sequence is 16 residues long. The CDR3 nucleotides read TGTGCCAGCAGCAAAAGGGCAGCCTCGAACACCGGGGAGCTGTTTTTT. It codes for CASSKRAASNTGELFF.

The rearrangement uses TRBV14 and TRBJ2-1, with 10 bases lining up with TRBD2. Germline V lookup: CDR1 SGHDN, CDR2 FVKESK. V was pared by 8 bases and J by 4 bases, with 5 bases of the junction left unmatched. The CDR3 sequence is 14 residues long. In DNA, the CDR3 is TGTGCCAGCGGGTTGACTAGCGGGTACAATGAGCAGTTCTTC. Translated, it gives CASGLTSGYNEQFF.

The rearrangement uses TRBV3-1 and TRBJ2-3; no reliable D call. The CDR3 is 12 residues long. Trimming took 8 bases from V and 2 from J, leaving 8 bases between them. Germline V gene sequence: CDR1 LGHDT, CDR2 YNNKEL (reference sequence). The CDR3 region has the DNA TGTGCCAGCGTCGACCACACAGATACGCAGTATTTT. Residues: CASVDHTDTQYF.

This clonotype is a singleton in its sample. This chain links TRBV9 with TRBJ1-5; D is unresolved. In germline, CDR1 is SGDLS, CDR2 YYNGEE. The V and J ends lost 10 bases and 3 bases respectively, with 11 bases between them. The CDR3 runs 12 residues. The CDR3 coding sequence is TGTGCCTGCGGCACATACAATCAGCCCCAGCATTTT. It encodes CACGTYNQPQHF.

The CDR3 region has the DNA TGTGCCTGGAGTGTAACTCCGCCGGACACCGGGGAGCTGTTTTTT. Translation: CAWSVTPPDTGELFF. The gene calls are TRBV30 and TRBJ2-2, with D hard to call. Looked up from germline, CDR1 is GTSNPN and CDR2 is SVGIG (reference sequence). V was shortened by 0 bases and J by 3 bases, with 11 bases between the two germline ends. The CDR3 has 15 residues.

The chain joins TRBV12-3 or TRBV12-4 to TRBJ2-1; D perhaps matches TRBD2 (5 bases). The CDR3 contains 11 residues. V lost 7 bases and J 11 bases, leaving 12 bases between the germline ends. The CDR3 protein is CASTTGYQQFF. CDR3 in DNA: TGTGCCAGCACAACGGGGTACCAGCAGTTCTTC.

This chain links TRBV14 with TRBJ2-1, with D possibly TRBD1 on 5 matching bases. This CDR3 is 16 amino acids long. V was cut by 2 bases and J by 0 bases, with 11 bases left in between. CDR1 SGHDN and CDR2 FVKESK come from the germline V gene. CDR3 protein: CASSQQKTGSYNEQFF. CDR3 sequence (DNA): TGTGCCAGCAGCCAACAGAAAACAGGCTCCTACAATGAGCAGTTCTTC.

This clonotype has a count of ten or more. The chain uses TRBV7-3 and TRBJ2-1, with D tentatively TRBD2 (7 bases). V lost 1 base and J 3 bases, leaving 13 bases between the germline ends. The CDR3 is made up of 16 amino acids. Germline V gene data show CDR1 as SGHTA and CDR2 as FQGTGA. CDR3 DNA sequence: TGTGCCAGCAGCTTAATGGGGGGGGCCGACTACAATGAGCAGTTCTTC. This translates into CASSLMGGADYNEQFF.

J is TRBJ2-5 and V is TRBV20-1; D unclear. The CDR3 runs to 13 residues. Trimming stripped 4 bases from V and 3 bases from J, with 12 bases between. Germline CDR1 and CDR2: DFQATT and SNEGSKA (reference sequence). In DNA, the CDR3 is TGCAGTGCTATCACCAGACTGGAAGAGACCCAGTACTTC. Translated, it gives CSAITRLEETQYF.

The chain uses TRBV12-3 or TRBV12-4 and TRBJ2-7; TRBD1 agrees at 9 bases. The CDR3 covers 14 residues. Trimming took 5 bases from V and 4 from J; bases not matched to a gene: 6. CDR3 in DNA: TGTGCCAGCAGTGTACAGGGGGCTTGTTACGAGCAGTACTTC. Encoded protein: CASSVQGACYEQYF.

This clonotype was counted between two and nine times. The rearrangement uses TRBV6-5 and TRBJ2-3; TRBD1 is a possible D gene (6 bases). The germline CDR1 and CDR2 sequences are MNHEY and SVGAGI. The CDR3 sequence is 11 residues long. Deletions cut 6 bases from V and 6 bases from J, with 7 bases between. The CDR3 loop reads CASRDRDTQYF. CDR3 nucleotides: TGTGCCAGCAGAGACAGGGATACGCAGTATTTT.

This chain uses TRBV27 with TRBJ2-1; 8 bases fit TRBD2. Germline trimming cut 5 bases from V and 4 bases from J; bases unmatched to any gene: 13. CDR1 and CDR2 from the germline V gene are MNHEY and SMNVEV (reference sequence). The CDR3 has 17 residues. CDR3: CASSPQTGTRPYNEQFF. DNA for the CDR3: TGTGCCAGCAGTCCACAAACCGGGACTAGGCCTTACAATGAGCAGTTCTTC.

The CDR3 sequence is CATSDVGLLGRQFF. The CDR3 DNA sequence: TGTGCCACCAGTGATGTGGGACTCCTAGGTCGGCAGTTCTTC. V and J are TRBV24-1 and TRBJ2-1, with D possibly TRBD2 on 6 matching bases. Looked up from germline, CDR1 is KGHDR and CDR2 is SFDVKD. There are 14 residues in the CDR3. V was trimmed by 3 bases and J by 12 bases, leaving 17 bases between them.

This clonotype was found a few times. The chain employs TRBV13 and TRBJ2-7, with D possibly being TRBD1 or TRBD2 (5 bases each). V was pared by 3 bases and J by 0 bases, with 12 bases between. Germline V CDR1 and CDR2: PRHDT, FYEKMQ (reference sequence). This CDR3 has 15 amino acids. Written as DNA, the CDR3 is TGTGCCAGCAGCTTGGGGGACGCGAGCTCCTACGAGCAGTACTTC. This encodes CASSLGDASSYEQYF.